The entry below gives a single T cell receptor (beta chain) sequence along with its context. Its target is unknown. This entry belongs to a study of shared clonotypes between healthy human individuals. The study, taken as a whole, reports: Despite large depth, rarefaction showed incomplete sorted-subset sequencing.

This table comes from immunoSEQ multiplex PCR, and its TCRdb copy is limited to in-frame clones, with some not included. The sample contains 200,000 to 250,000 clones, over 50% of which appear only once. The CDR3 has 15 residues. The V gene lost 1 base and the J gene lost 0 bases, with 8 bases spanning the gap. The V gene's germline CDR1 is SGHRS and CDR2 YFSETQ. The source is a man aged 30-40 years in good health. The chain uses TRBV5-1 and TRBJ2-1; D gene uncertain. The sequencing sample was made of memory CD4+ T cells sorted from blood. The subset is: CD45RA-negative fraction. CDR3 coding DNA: TGCGCCAGCAGCTTGACGGCTGGCTCCTACAATGAGCAGTTCTTC. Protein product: CASSLTAGSYNEQFF.